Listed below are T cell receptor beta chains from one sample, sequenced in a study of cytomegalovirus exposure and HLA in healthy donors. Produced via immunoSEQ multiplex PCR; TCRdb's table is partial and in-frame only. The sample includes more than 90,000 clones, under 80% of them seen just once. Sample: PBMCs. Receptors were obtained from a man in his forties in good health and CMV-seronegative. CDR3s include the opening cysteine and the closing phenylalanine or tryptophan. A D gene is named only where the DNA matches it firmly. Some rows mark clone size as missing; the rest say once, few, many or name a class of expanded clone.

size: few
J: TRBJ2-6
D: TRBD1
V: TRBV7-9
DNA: TGTGCCAGCAGCTTATGGGGACAGGGGTACTCTGGGGCCAACGTCCTGACTTTC
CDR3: CASSLWGQGYSGANVLTF

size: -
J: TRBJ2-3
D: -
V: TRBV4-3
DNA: TGCGCCAGCAGCCAAGGGGGGGGCCGCCCAGATACGCAGTATTTT
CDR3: CASSQGGGRPDTQYF

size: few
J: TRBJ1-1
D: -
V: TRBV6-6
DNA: TGTGCCAGCAGATCGGGGGGTGGGTCGGCTGAAGCTTTCTTT
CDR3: CASRSGGGSAEAFF

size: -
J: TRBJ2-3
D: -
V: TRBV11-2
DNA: TGTGCCAGCAGCTTAGGTTCAGGCTTCTACACAGATACGCAGTATTTT
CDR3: CASSLGSGFYTDTQYF

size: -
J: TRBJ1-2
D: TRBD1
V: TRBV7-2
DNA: TGTGCCAGCAGCTTAGCGGGACAGGGGGCTCGGGGCTACACCTTC
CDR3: CASSLAGQGARGYTF

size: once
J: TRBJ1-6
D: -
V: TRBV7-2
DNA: TGTGCCAGCAGCTTAGCGCTCCCCTTGAGCTCCTATAATTCACCCCTCCACTTT
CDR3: CASSLALPLSSYNSPLHF

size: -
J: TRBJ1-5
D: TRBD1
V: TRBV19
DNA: TGTGCCAGTAGTATATTGGGGACAGACAATCAGCCCCAGCATTTT
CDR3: CASSILGTDNQPQHF

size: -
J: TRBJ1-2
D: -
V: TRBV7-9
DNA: TGTGCCAGCAGCTTAGGGCCCGCCACTAACTATGGCTACACCTTC
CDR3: CASSLGPATNYGYTF

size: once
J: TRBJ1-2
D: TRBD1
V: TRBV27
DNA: TGTGCCAGCAGTTCAACAGGGGCACATGGCTACACCTTC
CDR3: CASSSTGAHGYTF

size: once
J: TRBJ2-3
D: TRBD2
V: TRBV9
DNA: TGTGCCAGCAGCCCCCCAAGGGAGGGCGGTACGCAGTATTTT
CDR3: CASSPPREGGTQYF

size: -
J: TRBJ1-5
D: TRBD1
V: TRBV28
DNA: TGTGCCAGCAGCCCTCCTTTTGTGTGGACAGGGCCTATCCGACGTGGCAATCAGCCCCAGCATTTT
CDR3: CASSPPFVWTGPIRRGNQPQHF

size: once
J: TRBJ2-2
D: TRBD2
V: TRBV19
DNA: TGTGCCAGTAGTCTGGGACTAGCGGGGGGGAAGAACACCGGGGAGCTGTTTTTT
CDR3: CASSLGLAGGKNTGELFF

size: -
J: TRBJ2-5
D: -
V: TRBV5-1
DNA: TGCGCCAGCACCAGGGCCGGGGCATTAGGGGGGGCGACCCAAGAGACCCAGTACTTC
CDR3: CASTRAGALGGATQETQYF

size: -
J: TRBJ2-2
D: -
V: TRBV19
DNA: TGTGCCAGTAACCTATTCGGTGCCGGGGAGCTGTTTTTT
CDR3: CASNLFGAGELFF

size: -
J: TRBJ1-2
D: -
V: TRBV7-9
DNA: TGTTCCAGCAGCTTAATCATACAGGAGGGCTACACCTTC
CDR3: CSSSLIIQEGYTF

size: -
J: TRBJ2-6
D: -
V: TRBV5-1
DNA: TGCGCCAGCCAGGAGGGGGCAAGCTCTGGGGCCAACGTCCTGACTTTC
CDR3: CASQEGASSGANVLTF

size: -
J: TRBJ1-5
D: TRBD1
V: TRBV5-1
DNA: TGCGCCAGCAGCTTGGCGGGACAGGGAAACCAGCCCCAGCATTTT
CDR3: CASSLAGQGNQPQHF

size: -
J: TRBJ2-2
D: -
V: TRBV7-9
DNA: TGTTCCAGCAGCTTATATAGCAGGGGCGCAGGGGAGCTGTTTTTT
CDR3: CSSSLYSRGAGELFF

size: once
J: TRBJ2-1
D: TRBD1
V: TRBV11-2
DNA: TGTGCCAGCAGCTTGTTACCGGGACAGGGGGCGAATGAGCAGTTCTTC
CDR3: CASSLLPGQGANEQFF

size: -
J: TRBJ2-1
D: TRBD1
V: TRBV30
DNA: TGTGCCTGGAGTGGTAGACAGGGGGCATACAATGAGCAGTTCTTC
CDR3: CAWSGRQGAYNEQFF

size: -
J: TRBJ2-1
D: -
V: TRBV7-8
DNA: TGTGCCAGCAGCTCTCAGACTCCCCGTGAGTTCTTC
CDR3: CASSSQTPREFF

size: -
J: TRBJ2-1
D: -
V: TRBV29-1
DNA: TGCAGCGTGTCGGGGTCCCCCTCCTACAATGAGCAGTTCTTC
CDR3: CSVSGSPSYNEQFF

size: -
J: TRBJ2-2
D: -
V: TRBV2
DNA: TGTGCCGGCAGGGAGACGAACACCGGGGAGCTGTTTTTT
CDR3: CAGRETNTGELFF

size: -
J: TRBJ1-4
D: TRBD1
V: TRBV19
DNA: TGTGCCAGTACTACCGGGGACAGGGGGGCAACTAATGAAAAACTGTTTTTT
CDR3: CASTTGDRGATNEKLFF

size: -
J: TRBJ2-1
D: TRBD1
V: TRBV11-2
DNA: TGTGCCAGCAGCGAGGACAGGCCCCCCAATGAGCAGTTCTTC
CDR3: CASSEDRPPNEQFF

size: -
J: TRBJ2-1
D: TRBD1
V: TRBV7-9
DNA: TGTTCCAGCAGCTCCGGACAGGGAAGTATTAATGAGCAGTTCTTC
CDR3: CSSSSGQGSINEQFF

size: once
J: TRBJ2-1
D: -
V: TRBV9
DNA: TGTGCCAGCAGCGTAGCTCCGGACTTCTACAATGAGCAGTTCTTC
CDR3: CASSVAPDFYNEQFF